This TCR beta chain came from a study of cytomegalovirus exposure and HLA in healthy donors. Study-wide findings and caveats: Specific recognition of CMV antigens was confirmed in vitro for a few chains (all CMV-associated). Reportedly, cytomegalovirus status was diagnosed with high sensitivity and specificity. Several of the most significant clusters were apparently associated with common viral pathogens in a later analysis.

A remark on this clone: Its cognate antigen is unknown.

Use of 60 Vbeta and 13 Jbeta primers characterized the PCR. Produced via immunoSEQ multiplex PCR; TCRdb's table is partial and in-frame only. Among around 94,000 clones listed, 63% were seen once. CDR3 length equals 15 residues. Germline V lookup: CDR1 KGHSH, CDR2 LQKENI. V lost 4 bases, J lost 3 bases, and 6 bases stayed unmatched. The V and J genes are TRBV18 and TRBJ1-1; 9 bases map to TRBD1. The clonotype originates from a human donor in good health. What was sequenced was PBMCs. CDR3 nucleotides: TGTGCCAGCTCACGCCCCGGGACAGGGTACACTGAAGCTTTCTTT. This gives the protein CASSRPGTGYTEAFF.